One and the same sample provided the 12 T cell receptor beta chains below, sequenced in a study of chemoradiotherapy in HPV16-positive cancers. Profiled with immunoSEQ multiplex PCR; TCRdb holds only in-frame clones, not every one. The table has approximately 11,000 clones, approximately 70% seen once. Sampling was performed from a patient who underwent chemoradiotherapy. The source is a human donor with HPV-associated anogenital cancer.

CDR3 bases: TGTGCCAGCGGGACTAGCGGGGGGGCCGGGGAGCTGTTTTTT. As protein: CASGTSGGAGELFF. The chain has TRBV7-2 and TRBJ2-2; 16 bases match TRBD2. Losses at the gene ends were 8 bases for V and 6 bases for J; bases not matched to a gene: 0. This CDR3 is built from 14 residues. The germline V gene has CDR1 SGHTA and CDR2 FQGNSA.

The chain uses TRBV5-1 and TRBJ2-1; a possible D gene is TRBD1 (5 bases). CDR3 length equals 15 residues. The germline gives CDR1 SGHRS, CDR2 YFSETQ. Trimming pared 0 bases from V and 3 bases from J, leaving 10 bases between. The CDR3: CASSLESGFYNEQFF. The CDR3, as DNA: TGCGCCAGCAGCTTGGAGTCAGGGTTCTACAATGAGCAGTTCTTC.

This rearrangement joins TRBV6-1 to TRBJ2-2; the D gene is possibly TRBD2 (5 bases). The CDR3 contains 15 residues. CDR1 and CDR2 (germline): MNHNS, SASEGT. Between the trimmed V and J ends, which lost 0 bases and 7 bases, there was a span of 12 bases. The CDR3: CASSEAMRADGELFF. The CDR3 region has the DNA TGTGCCAGCAGTGAAGCTATGAGGGCGGACGGGGAGCTGTTTTTT.

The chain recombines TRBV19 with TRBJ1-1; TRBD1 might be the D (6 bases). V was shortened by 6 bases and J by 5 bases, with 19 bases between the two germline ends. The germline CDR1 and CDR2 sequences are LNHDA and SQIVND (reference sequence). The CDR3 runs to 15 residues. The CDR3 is CASRISGGGGTEAFF. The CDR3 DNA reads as TGTGCCAGTAGGATCTCCGGGGGCGGGGGGACTGAAGCTTTCTTT.

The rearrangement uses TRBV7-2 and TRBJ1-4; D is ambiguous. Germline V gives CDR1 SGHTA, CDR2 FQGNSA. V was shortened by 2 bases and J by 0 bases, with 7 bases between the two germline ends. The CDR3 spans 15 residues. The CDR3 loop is CASSLRSTTNEKLFF. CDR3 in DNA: TGTGCCAGCAGCTTAAGGTCGACAACTAATGAAAAACTGTTTTTT.

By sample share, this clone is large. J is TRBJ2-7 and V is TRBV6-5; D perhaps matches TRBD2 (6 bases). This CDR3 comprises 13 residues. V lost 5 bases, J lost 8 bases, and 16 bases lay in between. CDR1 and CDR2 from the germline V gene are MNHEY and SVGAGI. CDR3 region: CASSPPGDTKQYF. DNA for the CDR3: TGTGCCAGCAGTCCGCCGGGAGACACGAAGCAGTACTTC.

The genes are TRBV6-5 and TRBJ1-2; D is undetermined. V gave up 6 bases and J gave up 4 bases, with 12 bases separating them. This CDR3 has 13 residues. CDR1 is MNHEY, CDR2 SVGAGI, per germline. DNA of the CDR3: TGTGCCAGCAGCTATAAAGGACCCTATGGCTACACCTTC. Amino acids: CASSYKGPYGYTF.

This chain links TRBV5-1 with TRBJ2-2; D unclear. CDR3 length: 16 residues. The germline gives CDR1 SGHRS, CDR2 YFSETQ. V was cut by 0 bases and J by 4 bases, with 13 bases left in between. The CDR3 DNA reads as TGCGCCAGCAGCTTGGGCGCCTCGACAAGCACCGGGGAGCTGTTTTTT. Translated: CASSLGASTSTGELFF.

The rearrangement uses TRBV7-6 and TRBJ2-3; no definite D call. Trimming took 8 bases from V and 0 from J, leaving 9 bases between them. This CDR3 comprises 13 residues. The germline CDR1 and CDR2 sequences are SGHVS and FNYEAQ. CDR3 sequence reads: CASSRLSTDTQYF. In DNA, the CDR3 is TGTGCCAGCTCACGGCTGAGCACAGATACGCAGTATTTT. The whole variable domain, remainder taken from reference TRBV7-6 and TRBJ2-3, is GAGVSQSPRYKVTKRGQDVALRCDPISGHVSLYWYRQALGQGPEFLTYFNYEAQQDKSGLPNDRFSAERPEGSISTLTIQRTEQRDSAMYRCASSRLSTDTQYFGPGTRLTVL.

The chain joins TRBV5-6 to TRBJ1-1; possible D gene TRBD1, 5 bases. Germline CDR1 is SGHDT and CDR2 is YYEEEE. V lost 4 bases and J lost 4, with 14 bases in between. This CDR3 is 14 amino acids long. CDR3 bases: TGTGCCAGCAGCAGGCCCGGGGCCGGCACTGAAGCTTTCTTT. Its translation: CASSRPGAGTEAFF.

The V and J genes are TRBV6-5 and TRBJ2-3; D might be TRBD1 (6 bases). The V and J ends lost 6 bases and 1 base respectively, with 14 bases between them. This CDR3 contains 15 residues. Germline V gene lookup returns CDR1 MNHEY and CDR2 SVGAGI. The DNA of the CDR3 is TGTGCCAGCAGACGCGGGCCAGGGGGCACAGATACGCAGTATTTT. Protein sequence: CASRRGPGGTDTQYF.

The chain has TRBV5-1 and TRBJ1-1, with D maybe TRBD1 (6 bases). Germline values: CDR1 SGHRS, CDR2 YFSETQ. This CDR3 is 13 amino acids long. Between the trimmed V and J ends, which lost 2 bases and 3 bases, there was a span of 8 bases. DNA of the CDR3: TGCGCCAGCAGCTTTACAGGGTACACTGAAGCTTTCTTT. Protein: CASSFTGYTEAFF. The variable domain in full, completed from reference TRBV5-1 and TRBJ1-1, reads KAGVTQTPRYLIKTRGQQVTLSCSPISGHRSVSWYQQTPGQGLQFLFEYFSETQRNKGNFPGRFSGRQFSNSRSEMNVSTLELGDSALYLCASSFTGYTEAFFGQGTRLTVV.